This T cell receptor beta chain was found in a study of tumor and adjacent non-tumor tissue in lung cancer. Across the whole study: Patients were aged roughly 30 to 76, some 10 men and about five women, stage I to III.

The V gene's germline CDR1 is MNHEY and CDR2 SVGEGT. The CDR3 contains 16 residues. A note on this clonotype: Its target is not known.

TCRbeta libraries were built with three rounds of nested PCR, modified from ARM-PCR. Each CDR3 protein gets one entry after TCRdb re-called the multiplex PCR reads with MiXCR. The sample holds 65,000 to 90,000 distinct CDR3 sequences, 75% to 90% seen once. The template was RNA from unsorted bulk tissue. Newly diagnosed lung cancer patients had thoracic surgery in China, August–late 2014, without prior chemotherapy. General study results and limits: In normal lung, the top 100 clones were significantly more dominant than in tumor. Significantly higher TCR diversity was found in tumor than normal lung.

Sequencing was performed on lung tumor tissue. The V call is TRBV6-2 or TRBV6-3, the J call TRBJ2-3, with D tentatively TRBD2 (6 bases). The TCR was taken from a woman aged 50 to 65 with non-small cell lung cancer. The CDR3 nucleotides are TGTGTCAACAGTTACGGGTTCGGAGGGAGCACAGATACGCAGTATTTT. Its translation: CVNSYGFGGSTDTQYF.